This is a list of T cell receptor beta chains from one sample in a study of cytomegalovirus exposure and HLA in healthy donors. Sequencing used immunoSEQ multiplex PCR; TCRdb keeps in-frame clones, though not all of them. The data show about 180,000 clones, around 80% seen once. The sequenced material came from PBMCs. The receptors were sampled from a girl aged 5-17 years in good health and CMV-seropositive. CDR3s include the opening cysteine and the closing phenylalanine or tryptophan. D genes are given only for firm matches. Clone size is not always given. Where it is, it says once, few, many or a class for expanded clones.

>TRBD1|TRBJ1-5|TRBV12-5|.
TGTGCTAGTGGTCCCCTGGGACAGGGGGCGAATCAGCCCCAGCATTTT
CASGPLGQGANQPQHF
>.|TRBJ2-3|TRBV25-1|.
TGTGCCAGCAGTGGAAGGGGGTTCACAGATACGCAGTATTTT
CASSGRGFTDTQYF
>.|TRBJ1-1|TRBV9|.
TGTGCCAGCGACTCCCCCGGGGGGAACACTGAAGCTTTCTTT
CASDSPGGNTEAFF
>.|TRBJ1-2|TRBV28|.
TGTGCCAGCAGCCGCTATGGCTACACCTTC
CASSRYGYTF
>TRBD1|TRBJ2-3|TRBV18|.
TGTGCCAGCTCAATGGACAGGTCCGGAGATACGCAGTATTTT
CASSMDRSGDTQYF
>TRBD1|TRBJ1-1|TRBV10-2|.
TGCGCCAGCAGTAGTACAGGGGACTGGAGAGCTTTCTTT
CASSSTGDWRAFF
>.|TRBJ1-1|TRBV29-1|.
TGCAGCGGGTCCCCCCTCGGTTGGGCAGGAGGATCTTTCTCTGAAGCTTTCTTT
CSGSPLGWAGGSFSEAFF
>TRBD2|TRBJ2-7|TRBV5-1|.
TGCGCCAGCAGCTTGGCCCTAGCGGGAGCACTCGTCCACGAGCAGTACTTC
CASSLALAGALVHEQYF
>.|TRBJ2-1|TRBV4-1|.
TGCGCCAGCAGCCAAGCACAAACAGCGGGCGAGCAGTTCTTC
CASSQAQTAGEQFF
>TRBD2|TRBJ2-1|TRBV9|.
TGTGCCAGCAGCGTAGTAGCTGCGGGAGTTTCGGACAATGAGCAGTTCTTC
CASSVVAAGVSDNEQFF
>.|TRBJ1-2|TRBV27|.
TGTGCCAGCAGACCGACAGGATTCGGTGGCTACACCTTC
CASRPTGFGGYTF
>.|TRBJ2-5|TRBV29-1|.
TGCAGCGTTGCCGAGGGTAAGACCCAGTACTTC
CSVAEGKTQYF
>.|TRBJ2-1|TRBV2|.
TGTGCCAGCGACGACTCGAGCTCCTACAATGAGCAGTTCTTC
CASDDSSSYNEQFF
>TRBD2|TRBJ2-6|TRBV7-9|.
TGTGCCAGCAGCTTCAGGCGGGAGGAACGCTCTGGGGCCAACGTCCTGACTTTC
CASSFRREERSGANVLTF
>TRBD1|TRBJ1-5|TRBV30|.
TGTGCCTGGAGTGTGCAGGGGGAACAGCCCCAGCATTTT
CAWSVQGEQPQHF
>.|TRBJ1-1|TRBV10-3|.
TGTGCCATACGAATGTTAAGGGGTCAGGAAGCTTTCTTT
CAIRMLRGQEAFF
>.|TRBJ1-2|TRBV5-4|.
TGTGCCACACAGGGAAACTATGGCTACACCTTC
CATQGNYGYTF
>.|TRBJ1-3|TRBV5-1|.
TGCGCCAGCAGCTTGGTTCCGGGTAGCTCTGGAAACACCATATATTTT
CASSLVPGSSGNTIYF
>TRBD2|TRBJ2-1|TRBV9|once
TGTGCCAGCAGCGAGAATCTAGCGGGTGCATACAATGAGCAGTTCTTC
CASSENLAGAYNEQFF
>TRBD2|TRBJ2-5|TRBV10-3|.
TGTGCCATCAGTGAGTCGGAAAGGGGAGGGGAGACCCAGTACTTC
CAISESERGGETQYF
>.|TRBJ2-4|TRBV28|.
TGTGCCAGCAGTTTTATCGACAGGACACTAGCCAAAAACATTCAGTACTTC
CASSFIDRTLAKNIQYF
>.|TRBJ1-1|TRBV7-2|.
TGTGCCAGCAACGATCGGGGACAGAACACTGAAGCTTTCTTT
CASNDRGQNTEAFF
>.|TRBJ1-5|TRBV19|.
TGTGCCAGTAGTTCCCAAAGGAGAGGCGATCAGCCCCAGCATTTT
CASSSQRRGDQPQHF
>TRBD1|TRBJ1-1|TRBV19|.
TGTGCCAGTAGTACCTCCGGGACAGTGAACACTGAAGCTTTCTTT
CASSTSGTVNTEAFF
>TRBD2|TRBJ2-7|TRBV29-1|.
TGCAGCGTGGGTGGGTCGGGAGGGCCAATTGCCGAGCAGTACTTC
CSVGGSGGPIAEQYF
>TRBD1|TRBJ2-3|TRBV30|.
TGTGCCTGCCGAAAGACAGGGGGCGCAGATACGCAGTATTTT
CACRKTGGADTQYF
>.|TRBJ2-6|TRBV5-1|.
TGCGCCAGCAGCTCCGGAGGGATCCGGGGTGGGGCCAACGTCCTGACTTTC
CASSSGGIRGGANVLTF
>TRBD1|TRBJ2-1|TRBV19|.
TGTGCCAGTAGTATAGAACAGGGGGCGGGGAATGAGCAGTTCTTC
CASSIEQGAGNEQFF
>.|TRBJ1-1|TRBV19|.
TGTGCCAGTAGTAGAGGGCAGCCTAGTGAAGCTTTCTTT
CASSRGQPSEAFF
>.|TRBJ1-2|TRBV7-7|.
TGTGCTAGCCCCCTGAGGGAGGTAGTCTATGGCTACACCTTC
CASPLREVVYGYTF
>.|TRBJ2-1|TRBV4-3|once
TGCGCCAGCAGCCAAGATCTTGGCGGGACCTACAATGAGCAGTTCTTC
CASSQDLGGTYNEQFF
>TRBD2|TRBJ2-7|TRBV18|.
TGTGCCAGCTCACCACTGGATAGCGGGACTCGCGAGCAGTACTTC
CASSPLDSGTREQYF
>.|TRBJ1-1|TRBV19|.
TGTGCCAGTAGCATTCCGCCGGGGACTGAAGCTTTCTTT
CASSIPPGTEAFF
>TRBD1|TRBJ1-2|TRBV5-4|.
TGTGCCAGCAGCTTCGACAGGGACTATGGCTACACCTTC
CASSFDRDYGYTF
>TRBD2|TRBJ2-7|TRBV4-1|.
TGCGCCAGCAGCCAAACTAACGGACTAGCGGGAGACGAGCAGTACTTC
CASSQTNGLAGDEQYF
>.|TRBJ1-1|TRBV2|.
TGTGCCAGCAGTGAATACAGAATGAACACTGAAGCTTTCTTT
CASSEYRMNTEAFF